A single T cell receptor (beta chain) is shown here with its context. This sample stems from a study of CD8 T cell repertoires and HIV-1 epitope variants. About the study: Separate wells received one of Twenty-five Gag or Nef variant peptides. Equal numbers of autologous T cell-negative cells presented antigen to enriched T cells. The baseline condition was 1M T cells left uncultured.

Produced via immunoSEQ multiplex PCR; TCRdb's table is partial and in-frame only. The table shows some 100,000 clones, with 74% occurring only once. Germline V gene data show CDR1 as LNHDA and CDR2 as SQIVND (reference sequence). The CDR3 has 13 residues. With 10 bases clipped from V and 4 bases from J, the junction kept 6 bases outside the gene matches. The sample taken for sequencing was uncultured baseline CD8+ T cells from peripheral blood mononuclear cells (PBMCs). This TCR was sampled from a male donor with HIV. This chain uses TRBV19 with TRBJ1-4; 7 bases are shared with TRBD1. Here the CDR3 reads CATRDSVNEKLFF. The DNA of the CDR3 is TGTGCCACCCGGGACAGCGTTAATGAAAAACTGTTTTTT.